This record looks at one T cell receptor beta chain sequence and its context. Its antigen remains unidentified. The sample belongs to a study of T cell responses to AZD1222 COVID-19 vaccine. On the study more broadly: Doses given second, at about 4 or about 12 weeks, were pooled. Study-wide results and limits: The number of AZD1222 recipients seropositive at baseline was only five or six. A mostly white British donor set with more females was recruited, and clonal diversity was possibly underestimated. Spike regions recognized by vaccine-associated CD4 TCRs spanned the protein, led by 160-218 and 743-854.

The CDR3 has 13 amino acids. Looked up from germline, CDR1 is SNHLY and CDR2 is FYNNEI. V lost 6 bases to trimming and J lost 3 bases, with 11 bases between them. Assay: immunoSEQ multiplex PCR; the TCRdb copy retains only in-frame clones and omits some. There are around 91,000 clones in the sample; roughly 88% occur only once, and 15% to 20% lies in the top ten. The TCR sequence derives from an adult in good health. This chain links TRBV2 with TRBJ1-1; D remains ambiguous. The sample in question was peripheral blood, obtained on day 0 of AZD1222 vaccination. CDR3 nucleotide sequence: TGTGCCAGCAGAAAGGACGAAGACACTGAAGCTTTCTTT. Its translation: CASRKDEDTEAFF.